The TCR beta chain described here comes from a study of blood T cells in healthy people across ages. Investigators took about 9.2 milliliters of peripheral blood from every donor. Every sample yielded at least 7 million isolated PBMCs. A second PCR of about 7 to 11 cycles used a sample-barcoded 5' primer and a J-beta primer mix. TCRdb ran MiXCR on the 5' RACE reads and lists one entry per CDR3 protein. The table has roughly 1,500,000 distinct CDR3 sequences, around 42% seen once; the top ten hold less than 8%. Germline V lookup: CDR1 DFQATT, CDR2 SNEGSKA (reference sequence). The CDR3 spans 16 residues. Study-level points and caveats: PBMC samples, being unsorted, prevented any conclusive comparison of naive and antigen-experienced cells. A roughly linear fall in TCR beta diversity per million T cells was seen with increasing age.

Details on this clonotype: Its antigen is undetermined.

The V and J genes are TRBV20-1 and TRBJ2-1; TRBD2 matches 11 bases. The DNA end is a closer match to TRBJ2-7, so the J assignment may be wrong. Sequenced material: blood. This receptor was taken from a woman under 30 in good health. The CDR3 spells CSARGTSGSSYNEQYF. The CDR3 coding sequence is TGCAGTGCTAGAGGTACTAGCGGGAGCTCCTACAATGAGCAGTACTTC.